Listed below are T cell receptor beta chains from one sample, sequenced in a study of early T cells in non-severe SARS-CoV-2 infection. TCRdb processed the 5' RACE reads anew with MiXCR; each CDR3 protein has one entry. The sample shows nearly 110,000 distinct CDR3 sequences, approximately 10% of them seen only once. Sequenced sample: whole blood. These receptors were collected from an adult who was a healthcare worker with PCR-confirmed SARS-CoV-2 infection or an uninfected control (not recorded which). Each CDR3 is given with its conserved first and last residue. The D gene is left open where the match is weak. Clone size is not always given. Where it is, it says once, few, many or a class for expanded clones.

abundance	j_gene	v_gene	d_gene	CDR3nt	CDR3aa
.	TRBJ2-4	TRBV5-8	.	TGTGCCAGCAGCTTGGCTGTGAAAAACATTCAGTACTTC	CASSLAVKNIQYF
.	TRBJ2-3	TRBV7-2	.	TGTGCCAGCAGCTTAGGTGGGACGGAGGGTGATACGCAGTATTTT	CASSLGGTEGDTQYF
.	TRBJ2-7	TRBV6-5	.	TGTGCCAGCAGTTACGGGGCGGGCAGCTCCTACGAGCAGTACTTC	CASSYGAGSSYEQYF
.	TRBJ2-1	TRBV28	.	TGTGCCAGCAGCTCCGCCGGGACTGGAATGGGGATTGAGCAGTTCTTC	CASSSAGTGMGIEQFF
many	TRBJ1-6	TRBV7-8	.	TGTGCCAGCAGCTTAAGTGTGGATTCACCCCTCCACTTT	CASSLSVDSPLHF
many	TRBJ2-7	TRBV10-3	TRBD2	TGTGCCATCAGCGGGGGAGAGGGACTAAATTACGAGCAGTACTTC	CAISGGEGLNYEQYF
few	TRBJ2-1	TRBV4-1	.	TGCGCCAGCAGCCAAGATGCGGAGGAGGGCTACAATGAGCAGTTCTTC	CASSQDAEEGYNEQFF
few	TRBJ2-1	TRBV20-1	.	TGCAGTGCTAGAGAGGGGCTAGCTGTGAATGAGCAGTTCTTC	CSAREGLAVNEQFF
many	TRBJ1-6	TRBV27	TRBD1	TGTGCCACTTCAGGACAGGGAGAATCACCCCTCCACTTT	CATSGQGESPLHF
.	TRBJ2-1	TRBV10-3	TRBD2	TGTGCCACCGGGGGGGAGTGGTGGGAATACAATGAGCAGTTCTTC	CATGGEWWEYNEQFF
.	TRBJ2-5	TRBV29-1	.	TGCAGCGTTGAACCGGGGGAGGAGACCCAGTACTTC	CSVEPGEETQYF
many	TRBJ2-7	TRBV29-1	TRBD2	TGCAGCGCTCGGCAGGGGCTGTTGGCGGGAGGGCCCTACGAGCAGTACTTC	CSARQGLLAGGPYEQYF
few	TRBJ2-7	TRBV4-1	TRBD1	TGCGCCAGCAGCTCCGGGACAGGTACGAGGCAGCAGTACTTC	CASSSGTGTRQQYF
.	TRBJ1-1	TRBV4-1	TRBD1	TGCGCCAGCAGCCAAGCGGAGGACAGGGAAGCTTTCTTT	CASSQAEDREAFF
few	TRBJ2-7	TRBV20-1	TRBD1	TGCAGTGCTAGAGGCAGGACGCGGACCTTTGAGGGGGCGAGGACCTACGAGCAGTACTTC	CSARGRTRTFEGARTYEQYF
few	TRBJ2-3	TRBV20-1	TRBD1	TGCAGTGCTAGAGGAGACAGGGGCCCAGATACGCAGTATTTT	CSARGDRGPDTQYF
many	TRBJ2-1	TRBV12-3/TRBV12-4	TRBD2	TGTGCCAGCAGAGTTAGCGGGAGGAGGTCCTACAATGAGCAGTTCTTC	CASRVSGRRSYNEQFF
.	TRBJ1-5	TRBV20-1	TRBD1	TGCAGTGCTAATAAAGGGAGTACAGGGGTGTATCAGCCCCAGCATTTT	CSANKGSTGVYQPQHF
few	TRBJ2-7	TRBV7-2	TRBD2	TGTGCCAGCAGCTCGCACTTGCGGGAGGTTCTCGAGCAGTACTTC	CASSSHLREVLEQYF
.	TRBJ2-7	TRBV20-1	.	TGCAGTGCTAGTATTGTCGCTAGGGGCTACGAGCAGTACTTC	CSASIVARGYEQYF
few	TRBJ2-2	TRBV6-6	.	TGTGCCAGCAGGGACAGAGCGAACACCGGGGAGCTGTTTTTT	CASRDRANTGELFF
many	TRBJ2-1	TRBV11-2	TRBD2	TGTGCCAGCAGCTTAGACCATGTAGCGGGGAGCAATGAGCAGTTCTTC	CASSLDHVAGSNEQFF
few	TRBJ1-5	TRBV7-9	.	TGTGCCAGCAGCTTAGGCGGGGGTCAGCCCCAGCATTTT	CASSLGGGQPQHF
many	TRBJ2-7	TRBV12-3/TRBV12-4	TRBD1	TGTGCCAGCAGCCTGGACAGGCGGGAGCAGTACTTC	CASSLDRREQYF
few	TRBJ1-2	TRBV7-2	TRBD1	TGTGCCAGCAGCTCAGGACAGGGTACAAGTGGCTACACCTTC	CASSSGQGTSGYTF
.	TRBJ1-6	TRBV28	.	TGTGCCAGCAGTGAGGGGGATTCACCCCTCCACTTT	CASSEGDSPLHF
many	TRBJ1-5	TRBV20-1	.	TGCAGTGCTAGAGATCGGCATAGCAATCAGCCCCAGCATTTT	CSARDRHSNQPQHF
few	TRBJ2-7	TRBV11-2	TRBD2	TGTGCCAGCAGCTTAGAGGGGACTAGCGAATACCACTTCTACGAGCAGTACTTC	CASSLEGTSEYHFYEQYF
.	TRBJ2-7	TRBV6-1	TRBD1	TGTGCCAGCAGTGAAGCTGGGACAGGGTACCACGAGCAGTACTTC	CASSEAGTGYHEQYF
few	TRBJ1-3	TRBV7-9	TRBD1	TGTGCCAGCAGCTTACCGGGACAGGTTGGAAACACCATATATTTT	CASSLPGQVGNTIYF
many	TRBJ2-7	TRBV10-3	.	TGTGCCATCAGTGAGGGAAGCTACGAGCAGTACTTC	CAISEGSYEQYF
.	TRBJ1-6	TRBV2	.	TGTGCCAGCGGGGAAGCGGCAGGGCATTCACCCCTCCACTTT	CASGEAAGHSPLHF
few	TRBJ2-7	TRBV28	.	TGTGCCAGCAGTTACGGGGGAAAACCTTACGAGCAGTACTTC	CASSYGGKPYEQYF
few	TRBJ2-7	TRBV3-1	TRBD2	TGTGCCAGCAGCCAAGGACTAGCGGGGGCGTACGAGCAGTACTTC	CASSQGLAGAYEQYF
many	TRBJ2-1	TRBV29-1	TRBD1	TGCAGCGTTGATGAGACAGGGGCCTACAATGAGCAGTTCTTC	CSVDETGAYNEQFF
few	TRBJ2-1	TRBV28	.	TGTGCCAGCAGTTTTCAGCCCCCTCGGTCCTACAATGAGCAGTTCTTC	CASSFQPPRSYNEQFF
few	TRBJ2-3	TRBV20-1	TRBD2	TGCAGTGCTAGACTAGCGGGAGGGGGAGATACGCAGTATTTT	CSARLAGGGDTQYF
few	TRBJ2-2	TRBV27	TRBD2	TGTGCCAGCACTCCAGGGCTAGCGGGCGGCACCGGGGAGCTGTTTTTT	CASTPGLAGGTGELFF
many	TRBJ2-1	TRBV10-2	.	TGCGCCAGCGCGCACTTAGACAGAACAGATGAGCAGTTCTTC	CASAHLDRTDEQFF
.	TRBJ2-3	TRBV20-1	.	TGCAGTGCCAGAGGGGCGGGATCTAGCACAGATACGCAGTATTTT	CSARGAGSSTDTQYF
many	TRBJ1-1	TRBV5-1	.	TGCGCCAGCAGATTACACACTGAAGCTTTCTTT	CASRLHTEAFF
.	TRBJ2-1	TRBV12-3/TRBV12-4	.	TGTGCCAGCAGTTTTGGCCTCCGAGCGGTCTACAATGAGCAGTTCTTC	CASSFGLRAVYNEQFF
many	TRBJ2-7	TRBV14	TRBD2	TGTGCCAGCAGCCAAGAGGGGAGGGCCTACGAGCAGTACTTC	CASSQEGRAYEQYF
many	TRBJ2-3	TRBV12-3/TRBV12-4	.	TGTGCCAGCAAGAAGGACAGAAGAAGGGGCACAGATACGCAGTATTTT	CASKKDRRRGTDTQYF
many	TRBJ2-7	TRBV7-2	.	TGTGCCAGCAGCCGTCTCGCTGAAGACAGGCGGTTCTACGAGCAGTACTTC	CASSRLAEDRRFYEQYF
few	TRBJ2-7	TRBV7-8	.	TGTGCCAGCAGCTTAGACTTGTTAGACGAGCAGTACTTC	CASSLDLLDEQYF
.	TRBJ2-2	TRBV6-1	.	TGTGCCTCCCAGAGAACTAGCAACACCGGGGAGCTGTTTTTT	CASQRTSNTGELFF
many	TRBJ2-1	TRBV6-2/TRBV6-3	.	TGTGCCAGCAGTTACGGGGTAGTACTGGTTGGCAGTGAGCAGTTCTTC	CASSYGVVLVGSEQFF
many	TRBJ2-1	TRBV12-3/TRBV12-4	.	TGTGCCAGCATCGCCGGTTACGCCTACTACAATGAGCAGTTCTTC	CASIAGYAYYNEQFF
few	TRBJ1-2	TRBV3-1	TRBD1	TGTGCCAGCAGCCATTTCTCTTACGACAGGGGAAGGAGGTATGGCTACACCTTC	CASSHFSYDRGRRYGYTF
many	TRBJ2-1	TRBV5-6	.	TGTGCCAGCAGCTTGGCGAACGCGGGGCGGTCTGAGCAGTTCTTC	CASSLANAGRSEQFF
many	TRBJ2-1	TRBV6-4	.	TGTGCCAGCAGTGACGGGGCCCGTAATGAGCAGTTCTTC	CASSDGARNEQFF
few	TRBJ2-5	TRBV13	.	TGTGCCAGCAGCCCCCGCCGGGTTCAAGAGACCCAGTACTTC	CASSPRRVQETQYF